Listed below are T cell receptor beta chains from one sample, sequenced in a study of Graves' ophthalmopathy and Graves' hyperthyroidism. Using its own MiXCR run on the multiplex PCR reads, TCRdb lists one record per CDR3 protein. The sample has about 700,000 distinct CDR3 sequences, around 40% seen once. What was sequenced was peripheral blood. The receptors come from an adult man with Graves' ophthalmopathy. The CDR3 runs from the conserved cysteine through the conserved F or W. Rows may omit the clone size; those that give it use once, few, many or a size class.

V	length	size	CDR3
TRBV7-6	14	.	CASSSRTASYGYTF
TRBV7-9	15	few	CASSPGTPGTGELFF
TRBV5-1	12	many	CASSGTLGGYTF
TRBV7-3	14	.	CASDRAKMNTEAFF
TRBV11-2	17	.	CASSFGLAGGNKETQYF
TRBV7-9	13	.	CASNPGLGYEQYF
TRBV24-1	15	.	CATSTTGVTGNGYTF
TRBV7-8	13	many	CASSSDRNQPQHF
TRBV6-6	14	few	CASTPGGDRVLAFF
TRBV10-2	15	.	CASSESQGVVSEAFF
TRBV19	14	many	CASSGTGLGTEAFF
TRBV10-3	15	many	CAISEERGSGYEQYF
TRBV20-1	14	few	CSARWQHTNTEAFF
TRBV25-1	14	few	CASSEGLSTGELFF
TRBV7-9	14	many	CASSVGQGTTPLHF
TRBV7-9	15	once	CASSQVSGFNALYTF
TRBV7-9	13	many	CASSFGQAYEQYF
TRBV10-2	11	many	CASGTSEEQYF
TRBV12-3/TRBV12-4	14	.	CASSATGQVEKLFF
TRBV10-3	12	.	CAISEEGEKLFF
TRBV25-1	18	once	CASSFSLKAGGLTGELFF
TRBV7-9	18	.	CASSGFGVQAQAPNEQYF
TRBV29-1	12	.	CSVADIGYEQYF
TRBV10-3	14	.	CASSYEGEEETQHF